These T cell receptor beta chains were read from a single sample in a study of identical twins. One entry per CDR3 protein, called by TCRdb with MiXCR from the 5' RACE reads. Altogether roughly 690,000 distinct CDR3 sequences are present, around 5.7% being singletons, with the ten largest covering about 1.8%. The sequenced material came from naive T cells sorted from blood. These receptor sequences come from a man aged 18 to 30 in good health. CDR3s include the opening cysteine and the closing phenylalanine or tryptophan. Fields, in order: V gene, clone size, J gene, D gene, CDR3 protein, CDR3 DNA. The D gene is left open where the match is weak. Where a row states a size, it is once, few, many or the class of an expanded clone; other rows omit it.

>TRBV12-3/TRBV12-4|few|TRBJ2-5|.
CASSFFRGDGETQYF
TGTGCCAGCAGTTTTTTTCGGGGTGATGGGGAGACCCAGTACTTC
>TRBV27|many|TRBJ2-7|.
CASSPAQGVYEQYF
TGTGCCAGCAGTCCGGCACAGGGAGTGTACGAGCAGTACTTC
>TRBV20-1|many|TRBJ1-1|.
CSARDVGFDTEAFF
TGCAGTGCTAGAGATGTCGGGTTCGACACTGAAGCTTTCTTT
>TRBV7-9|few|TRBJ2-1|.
CASSPSWDEQFF
TGTGCCAGCAGCCCATCATGGGATGAGCAGTTCTTC
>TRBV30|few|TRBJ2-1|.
CAWSSGVSYNEQFF
TGTGCCTGGAGTTCGGGGGTATCCTACAATGAGCAGTTCTTC
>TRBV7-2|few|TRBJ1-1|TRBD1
CASSWGQVGTEAFF
TGTGCCAGCAGCTGGGGACAGGTGGGGACTGAAGCTTTCTTT
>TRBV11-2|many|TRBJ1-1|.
CASSRGTGSPGNTEAFF
TGTGCCAGCAGCCGTGGTACAGGGAGTCCAGGGAACACTGAAGCTTTCTTT
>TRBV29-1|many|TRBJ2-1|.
CSVVLRDGYNEQFF
TGCAGCGTTGTTCTGCGGGACGGGTACAATGAGCAGTTCTTC
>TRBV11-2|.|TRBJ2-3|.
CASSGGSAQYF
TGTGCCAGCAGTGGGGGTAGCGCGCAGTATTTT
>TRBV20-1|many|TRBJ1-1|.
CSATDRRKAEAFF
TGCAGTGCCACAGACAGGAGGAAGGCTGAAGCTTTCTTT
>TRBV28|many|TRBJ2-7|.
CASNRDYEQYF
TGTGCCAGCAATCGGGACTACGAGCAGTACTTC
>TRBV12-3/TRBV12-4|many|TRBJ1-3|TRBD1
CASSLLGQGENTIYF
TGTGCCAGCAGCTTACTCGGACAGGGAGAAAACACCATATATTTT
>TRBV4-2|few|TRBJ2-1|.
CASSQTQTTNNEQFF
TGTGCCAGCAGCCAAACGCAGACAACTAACAATGAGCAGTTCTTC
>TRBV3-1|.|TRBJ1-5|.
CASSQAHSNQPQHF
TGTGCCAGCAGCCAAGCCCATAGCAATCAGCCCCAGCATTTT
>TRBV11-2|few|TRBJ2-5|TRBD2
CASSDIGLAVKTQYF
TGTGCCAGCAGCGACATAGGACTAGCGGTCAAGACCCAGTACTTC
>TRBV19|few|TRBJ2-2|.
CASILPPTGELFF
TGTGCCAGTATTCTCCCCCCCACCGGGGAGCTGTTTTTT
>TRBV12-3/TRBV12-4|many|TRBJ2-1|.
CASSPQGSSSYNEQFF
TGTGCCAGCAGTCCACAGGGTTCGAGCTCCTACAATGAGCAGTTCTTC
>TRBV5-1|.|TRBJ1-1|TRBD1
CASRGTGTMNTEAFF
TGCGCCAGCAGGGGGACAGGGACCATGAACACTGAAGCTTTCTTT
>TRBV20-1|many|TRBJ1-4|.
CSAPYTGSLEKLFF
TGCAGTGCTCCATACACGGGTTCATTGGAAAAACTGTTTTTT
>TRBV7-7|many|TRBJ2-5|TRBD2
CASSLGLAAEGETQYF
TGTGCCAGCAGCTTAGGACTAGCAGCCGAGGGAGAGACCCAGTACTTC
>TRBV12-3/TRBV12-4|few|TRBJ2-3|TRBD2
CASSQIGRGSFGGTDTQYF
TGTGCCAGCAGCCAGATTGGGCGCGGGAGCTTTGGGGGCACAGATACGCAGTATTTT
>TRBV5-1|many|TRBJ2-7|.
CASSPGAAESYEQYF
TGCGCCAGCAGCCCTGGTGCAGCGGAGTCCTACGAGCAGTACTTC
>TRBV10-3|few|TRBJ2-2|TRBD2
CAISEGLAGETGELFF
TGTGCCATCAGTGAGGGGCTAGCGGGAGAAACCGGGGAGCTGTTTTTT
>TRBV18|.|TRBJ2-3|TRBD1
CASSHNPGQISTDTQYF
TGTGCCAGCTCACATAATCCGGGACAGATTTCCACAGATACGCAGTATTTT
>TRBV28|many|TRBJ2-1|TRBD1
CASRLLDGSRDRGQQFF
TGTGCCAGCAGACTTTTGGACGGGTCCCGGGACAGGGGGCAGCAGTTCTTC
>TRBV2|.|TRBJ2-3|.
CASSRGMDTQYF
TGTGCCAGCTCACGGGGAATGGATACGCAGTATTTT
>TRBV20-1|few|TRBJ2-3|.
CSARQEKPSTDTQYF
TGCAGTGCTAGACAGGAAAAACCCAGCACAGATACGCAGTATTTT
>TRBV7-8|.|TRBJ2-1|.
CASSLAYGNEQFF
TGTGCCAGCAGCTTAGCCTACGGCAATGAGCAGTTCTTC
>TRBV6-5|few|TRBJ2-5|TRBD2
CASSYSSKGGRAQTQYF
TGTGCCAGCAGTTACTCGTCCAAAGGCGGGAGGGCCCAGACCCAGTACTTC
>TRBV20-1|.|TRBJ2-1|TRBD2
CSAKSLAGVSEQFF
TGCAGTGCTAAGAGTCTAGCGGGAGTTAGTGAGCAGTTCTTC
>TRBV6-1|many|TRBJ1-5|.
CASRPNSGLGNQPQHF
TGTGCCAGCAGACCCAATTCAGGGCTAGGCAATCAGCCCCAGCATTTT
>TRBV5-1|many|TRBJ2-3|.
CASTEPPTDTQYF
TGCGCCAGCACTGAACCGCCCACAGATACGCAGTATTTT
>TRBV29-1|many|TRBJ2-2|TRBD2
CSAPGGAGELFF
TGCAGCGCTCCGGGAGGGGCCGGGGAGCTGTTTTTT
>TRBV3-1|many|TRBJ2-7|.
CASSQDWSNEQYF
TGTGCCAGCAGCCAAGATTGGAGCAACGAGCAGTACTTC
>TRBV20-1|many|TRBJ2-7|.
CSAREHKRGEQYF
TGCAGTGCTAGAGAACATAAAAGGGGCGAGCAGTACTTC
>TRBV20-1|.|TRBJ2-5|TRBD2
CSARDRLAGVTQYF
TGCAGTGCTAGAGATCGCCTAGCGGGAGTTACCCAGTACTTC
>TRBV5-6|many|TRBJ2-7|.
CASSPSGVYEQYF
TGTGCCAGCAGCCCGTCGGGGGTCTACGAGCAGTACTTC
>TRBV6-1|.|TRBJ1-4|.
CASSPPRSANEKLFF
TGTGCCAGCAGCCCCCCCAGGTCCGCTAATGAAAAACTGTTTTTT
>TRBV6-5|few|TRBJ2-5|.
CASSYSSGPQETQYF
TGTGCCAGCAGTTACTCTTCGGGTCCCCAAGAGACCCAGTACTTC
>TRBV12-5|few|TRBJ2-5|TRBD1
CASGLTPTGQETQYF
TGTGCTAGTGGTTTGACACCGACAGGGCAAGAGACCCAGTACTTC